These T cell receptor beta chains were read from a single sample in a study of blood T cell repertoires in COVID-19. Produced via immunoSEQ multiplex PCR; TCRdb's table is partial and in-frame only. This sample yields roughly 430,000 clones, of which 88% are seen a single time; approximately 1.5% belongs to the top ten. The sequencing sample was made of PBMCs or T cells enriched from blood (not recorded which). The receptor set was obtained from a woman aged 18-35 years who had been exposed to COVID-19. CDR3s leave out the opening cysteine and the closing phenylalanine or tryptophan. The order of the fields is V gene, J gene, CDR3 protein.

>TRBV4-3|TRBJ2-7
ASSPWTGEYEQY
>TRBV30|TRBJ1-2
AWSKNRGISGYT
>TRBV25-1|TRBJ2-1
ASQQMVRTGSSYNEQF
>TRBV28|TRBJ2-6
ASSHPQGTGANVLT
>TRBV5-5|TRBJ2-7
ASSLASGLADRAYEQY
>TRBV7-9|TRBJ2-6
ASGLSGFISGANVLT
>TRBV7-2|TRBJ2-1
ASSYRGGRNNEQF
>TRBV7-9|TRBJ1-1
ASSLVGGVGNTEAF
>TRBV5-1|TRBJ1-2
ASSSAQGTGSFGYT
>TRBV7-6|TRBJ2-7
ASSSETGLIAYEQY
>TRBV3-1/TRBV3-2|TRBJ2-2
ASSPMDRATGELF
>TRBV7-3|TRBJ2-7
ASSTGGSYEQY
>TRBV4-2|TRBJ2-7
ASSEPTGRDYEQY
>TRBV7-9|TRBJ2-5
ASSSFPREGSETQY
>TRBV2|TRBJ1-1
ASSGQGGTEAF
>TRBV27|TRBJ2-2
ASREHLAGANTGELF
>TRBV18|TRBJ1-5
ASSTGIPNSNQPQH
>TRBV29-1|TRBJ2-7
SVGGETYEQY
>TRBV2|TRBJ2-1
ASSEALAGRSWAYNEQF
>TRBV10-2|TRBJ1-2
ASSEYWGGYT
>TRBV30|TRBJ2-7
AWSGQGGDEQY
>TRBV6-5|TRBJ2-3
ASTLMEVDTQY
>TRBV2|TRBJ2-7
ASSDTQGRLYEQY
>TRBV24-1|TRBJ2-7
ATSDYPNTYEQY
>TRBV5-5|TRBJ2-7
ASSLGSNYEQY
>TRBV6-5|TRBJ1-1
FLKGDTEAF
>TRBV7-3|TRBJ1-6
ASSSGTANSPLH
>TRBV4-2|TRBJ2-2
ASSQKARDTGELF
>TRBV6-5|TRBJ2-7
ASRVTRAYEQY
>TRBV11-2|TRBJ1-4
ASSPTLGALAEKLF
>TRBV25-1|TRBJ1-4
ASSESGGAGKLF
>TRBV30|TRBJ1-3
AWSGQLFSGNTIY
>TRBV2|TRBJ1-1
ASSEGGGDTEAF
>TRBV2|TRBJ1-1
ASSAQGARTEAF
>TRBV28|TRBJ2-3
ASTRGTDTQY
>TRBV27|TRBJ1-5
ASSLLSEPPQH
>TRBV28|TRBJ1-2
ASSFPGQGRNYGYT
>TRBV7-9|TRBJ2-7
ASSLDPGQGSYEQY
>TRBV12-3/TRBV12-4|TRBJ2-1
ASSFMGRGEQF
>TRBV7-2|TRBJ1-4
ASSSGQGPEKLF
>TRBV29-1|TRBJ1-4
SVEVRSLEAKLF
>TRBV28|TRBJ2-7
ASSLLGGGFSSYEQY
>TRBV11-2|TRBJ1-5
ASSLGTGPNQPQH
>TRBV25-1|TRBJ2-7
ASISSGVPYEQY
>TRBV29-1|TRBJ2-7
SVVRTESSYEQY
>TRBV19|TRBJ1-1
ASSMWTTSNTEAF